The entry below describes one TCR beta chain. The table came from immunoSEQ multiplex PCR; TCRdb's copy has only in-frame clones and leaves some out. Of roughly 150,000 clones listed, more than 65% are singletons. This entry comes from a study of blood T cell repertoires in COVID-19. Study details: T cells, B-cell-depleted T cells, or PBMCs supplied cDNA or gDNA.

This study enrolled people aged roughly 18 to 89 from around 26 US geographic areas. The sample consisted of PBMCs or T cells enriched from blood (not recorded which). The TCR sequence derives from a man in his fifties or sixties who had recovered from COVID-19.

The CDR3 DNA sequence: TGTGCCAGCAGCCAAGTCCCTCCCGGGACAGGTGAAAAACTGTTTTTT. This translates into CASSQVPPGTGEKLFF. The chain joins TRBV3-1 (or the pseudogene TRBV3-2) to TRBJ1-4, with 8 bases matching TRBD1. Per germline, CDR1 LGHDT and CDR2 YNNKEL (reference sequence). This CDR3 contains 16 residues. J gave up 7 bases and V 1 base, and 8 bases lay outside the gene matches.